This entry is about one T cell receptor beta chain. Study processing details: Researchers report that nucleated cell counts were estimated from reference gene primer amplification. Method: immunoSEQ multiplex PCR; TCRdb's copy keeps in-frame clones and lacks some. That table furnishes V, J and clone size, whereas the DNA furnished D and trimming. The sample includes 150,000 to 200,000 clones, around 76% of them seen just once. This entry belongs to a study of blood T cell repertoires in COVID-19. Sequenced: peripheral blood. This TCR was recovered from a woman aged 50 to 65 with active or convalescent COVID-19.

The CDR3 nucleotides read TGTGCCAGCAGTTACGGGGCGGCAACAGATACGCAGTATTTT. Its translation is CASSYGAATDTQYF. The chain links TRBV6-2 or TRBV6-3 to TRBJ2-3; possibly TRBD1 for D (5 bases). V was cut by 2 bases and J by 3 bases, with 9 bases left in between. Germline assignment: CDR1 MNHEY and CDR2 SVGEGT. The CDR3 totals 14 residues.